One and the same sample provided the 20 T cell receptor beta chains below, sequenced in a study of cytomegalovirus exposure and HLA in healthy donors. The PCR used 60 Vbeta and 13 Jbeta primers. The assay was immunoSEQ multiplex PCR, and TCRdb's table has in-frame clones only and misses some. The data show approximately 190,000 clones, 87% seen once. Sequencing used PBMCs. The receptor source for this set is a man younger than 45 in good health and CMV-seronegative.

This clone appeared a single time. The V call is TRBV2, the J call TRBJ1-1, with D hard to call. The length of the CDR3 is 13 residues. Trimming shortened V by 4 bases and J by 6 bases, and 12 bases separated the two germline ends. The V gene's germline CDR1 is SNHLY and CDR2 FYNNEI. The CDR3 bases are TGTGCCAGCAGTGCCGAGGGTTGGGCTGAAGCTTTCTTT. Translated, it gives CASSAEGWAEAFF.

The V gene is TRBV28, the J gene TRBJ2-3; D is unresolved. This CDR3 contains 12 residues. Germline lookup yields CDR1 MDHEN and CDR2 SYDVKM. V was clipped by 2 bases and J by 4 bases, with 4 bases between them. The CDR3 DNA reads TGTGCCAGCAGTTTACCCTCAGATACGCAGTATTTT. Protein sequence: CASSLPSDTQYF.

The V call is TRBV2, the J call TRBJ2-2; 7 bases align to TRBD2. J lost 5 bases, V lost 1 base, and 4 bases had no gene match. Germline CDR1 reads SNHLY; CDR2 reads FYNNEI. This CDR3 contains 15 residues. CDR3 residues: CASSEEASGTGELFF. CDR3 DNA sequence: TGTGCCAGCAGTGAAGAGGCTAGCGGAACCGGGGAGCTGTTTTTT.

The J gene is TRBJ1-1, the V gene TRBV19; a possible D gene is TRBD1 (6 bases). CDR3 length: 15 amino acids. Deletions cut 6 bases from V and 6 bases from J, with 20 bases between. In germline, CDR1 is LNHDA, CDR2 SQIVND (reference sequence). The CDR3 DNA sequence: TGTGCCAGTAGGCTGGACAGACCAGAGATCGCTGAAGCTTTCTTT. Encoded protein: CASRLDRPEIAEAFF.

The rearrangement uses TRBV5-4 and TRBJ2-5, with 11 bases aligning to TRBD2. CDR3 length: 15 residues. V shed 1 base, J shed 4 bases, and the junction held 3 bases outside the gene matches. CDR1 and CDR2 from the germline V gene are SGHNT and YYREEE (reference sequence). The CDR3 region has the DNA TGTGCCAGCAGCTTGCGACTAGCGGGAAGAGAGACCCAGTACTTC. As protein: CASSLRLAGRETQYF.

This sequence joins TRBV27 and TRBJ2-2; 8 bases agree with TRBD2. The J segment lost 1 base and the V segment lost 5 bases, leaving 6 bases of the junction unmatched. There are 16 residues in the CDR3. CDR1 is MNHEY, CDR2 SMNVEV, per germline (reference sequence). CDR3 DNA: TGTGCCAGCAGTCAACCTAGCGGGCGGAACACCGGGGAGCTGTTTTTT. It specifies CASSQPSGRNTGELFF.

This clone was detected once. This chain connects TRBV6-5 to TRBJ2-1; maybe TRBD2 (6 bases). Germline V gene data show CDR1 as MNHEY and CDR2 as SVGAGI. V lost 5 bases to trimming and J lost 7 bases, with 12 bases between them. The length of the CDR3 is 13 residues. The CDR3 reads CASSPGLGNEQFF. The CDR3, as DNA: TGTGCCAGCAGTCCGGGACTTGGGAATGAGCAGTTCTTC.

This rearrangement joins TRBV6-5 to TRBJ2-2, with TRBD1 identical over 8 bases. This CDR3 spans 14 amino acids. With 6 bases clipped from V and 7 bases from J, the junction kept 7 bases outside the gene matches. CDR1 is MNHEY and CDR2 is SVGAGI in the germline V gene. The chain's CDR3 is CASRRTGRGGELFF. In DNA, the CDR3 is TGTGCCAGCAGGCGGACAGGGCGGGGCGGGGAGCTGTTTTTT.

The chain has TRBV6-5 and TRBJ2-1; D may be TRBD1 (6 bases). Germline V CDR1 and CDR2: MNHEY, SVGAGI. The CDR3 contains 14 residues. Trimming cost V 4 bases and J 1 base, with 8 bases left between them. The CDR3: CASSSTGSYNEQFF. The CDR3 coding sequence is TGTGCCAGCAGTTCGACAGGATCCTACAATGAGCAGTTCTTC.

The chain couples TRBV19 to TRBJ1-1; D is uncertain. Per the germline V gene, CDR1 is LNHDA and CDR2 is SQIVND (reference sequence). Trimming pared 5 bases from V and 8 bases from J, leaving 12 bases between. The CDR3 has 12 residues. CDR3 loop: CASSPSRSEAFF. In DNA, the CDR3 is TGTGCCAGTAGTCCCTCGCGGAGCGAAGCTTTCTTT.

A single count supports this clone. This chain uses TRBV6-5 with TRBJ2-7; a weak D match, TRBD2 (5 bases). CDR1 and CDR2 (germline): MNHEY, SVGAGI. The CDR3 extends over 14 amino acids. Trimming removed 6 bases at V and 2 bases at J, with 14 bases between. The CDR3 region has the DNA TGTGCCAGCAGCTCGCGGGTTCCCCCCTACGAGCAGTACTTC. Translated: CASSSRVPPYEQYF.

The chain has TRBV7-9 and TRBJ1-2, with D unclear. Between the trimmed V and J ends, which lost 1 base and 4 bases, there was a span of 10 bases. This CDR3 has 14 residues. Germline V CDR1 and CDR2: SEHNR, FQNEAQ (reference sequence). The CDR3 DNA is TGTGCCAGCAGCTTAGGAGGGAGGAGCTATGGCTACACCTTC. It codes for CASSLGGRSYGYTF.

The CDR3 loop is CASSLSRDRQETQYF. For the CDR3, the DNA is TGTGCCAGCAGTTTATCGCGGGACAGGCAAGAGACCCAGTACTTC. V gene TRBV27 combines with J gene TRBJ2-5; TRBD1 matches at 8 bases. From germline, CDR1 is MNHEY and CDR2 SMNVEV (reference sequence). The CDR3 totals 15 residues. The V and J ends lost 0 bases and 2 bases, in that order; junction bases with no gene match: 2.

V usage is TRBV5-4 and J usage is TRBJ2-7, with a possible D match to TRBD1 (5 bases). The J call may not be correct, given that the DNA end is closer to TRBJ2-1. Looked up from germline, CDR1 is SGHNT and CDR2 is YYREEE (reference sequence). The CDR3 totals 16 residues. For the CDR3, the DNA is TGTGCCAGCAGGGCTCGACAGTTCAGCTCCTACAATGAGCAGTTCTTC. Its translation is CASRARQFSSYNEQFF.

There are a few counts of this clone. The genes are TRBV11-1 and TRBJ2-2; 9 bases agree with TRBD1. Germline trimming cut 5 bases from V and 7 bases from J; bases unmatched to any gene: 8. CDR1 SGHAT and CDR2 FQDESV come from the germline V gene (reference sequence). This CDR3 has 15 residues. The CDR3 loop is CASSPQQGAGGELFF. CDR3 sequence (DNA): TGTGCCAGCAGCCCCCAACAGGGGGCGGGCGGGGAGCTGTTTTTT.

This clone was seen only once. This chain uses TRBV7-5 with TRBJ2-3; no DNA check was done on the table's D call, TRBD1. TRBV7-5 is a listed pseudogene. This CDR3 is built from 15 residues. CDR3 in DNA: TGTGCCAGAAGCTTATCCTTTGACAAGCTTCATACGCAGTATTTT. This gives the protein CARSLSFDKLHTQYF.

The CDR3 reads CASSLDGGEPSGELFF. The DNA for the CDR3 is TGTGCCAGCAGCTTAGATGGCGGAGAGCCTAGCGGGGAGCTGTTTTTT. V is TRBV7-6 and J is TRBJ2-2; D is ambiguous. The CDR3 totals 16 residues. Germline loops: CDR1 SGHVS, CDR2 FNYEAQ. V lost 1 base to trimming and J lost 7 bases, with 16 bases between them.

The rearrangement uses TRBV6-5 and TRBJ2-7, with 8 bases aligning to TRBD2. CDR1 MNHEY and CDR2 SVGAGI come from the germline V gene. V shed 0 bases and J 0 bases; nucleotides not matched to a gene: 4. There are 16 residues in the CDR3. The CDR3 bases are TGTGCCAGCAGTTACTCGACTCTAGCGGGCTCCTACGAGCAGTACTTC. It specifies CASSYSTLAGSYEQYF.

This clone was seen only once. This chain uses TRBV4-1 with TRBJ1-4; D unresolved. The CDR3 runs to 14 residues. Trimming took off 0 bases at V and 8 bases at J, with 10 bases between the two ends. Germline V gene data show CDR1 as MGHRA and CDR2 as YSYEKL. The CDR3 DNA reads as TGCGCCAGCAGCCAAGATCGGGTCGAGGAAAAACTGTTTTTT. Protein sequence: CASSQDRVEEKLFF.

The chain recombines TRBV28 with TRBJ2-2, with 9 bases identical to TRBD1. Germline trimming cut 6 bases from V and 4 bases from J; bases unmatched to any gene: 6. The CDR3 consists of 15 residues. The germline gives CDR1 MDHEN, CDR2 SYDVKM. The chain's CDR3 is CASSSTGGSTGELFF. In DNA form, the CDR3 reads TGTGCCAGCAGCTCGACAGGGGGGAGCACCGGGGAGCTGTTTTTT.